The 13 T cell receptor beta chains given below trace back to one sample, sequenced in a study of tumor-infiltrating T cells and Merkel cell polyomavirus. All patients' tumors stained robustly positive for Merkel cell polyomavirus Large T antigen by immunohistochemistry. Sequencing was performed with immunoSEQ multiplex PCR; in TCRdb, only in-frame clones are kept and a portion is missing. The profile shows roughly 940 clones, 87% of them singletons. The source material was Merkel cell polyomavirus peptide tetramer+ CD8+ T cells sorted from blood. The receptors stem from a man in his 60s with Merkel cell carcinoma.

This chain uses TRBV7-2 with TRBJ2-1; D uncertain. Trimming took 0 bases from V and 8 from J, leaving 11 bases between them. In germline, CDR1 is SGHTA, CDR2 FQGNSA. The CDR3 has 14 amino acids. Written as DNA, the CDR3 is TGTGCCAGCAGCTTAGCTGCTAGTTTCGATGAGCAGTTCTTC. This translates into CASSLAASFDEQFF.

V is TRBV25-1 and J is TRBJ1-2, with 7 bases identical to TRBD1. With V trimmed by 1 base and J by 2 bases, 1 base remained unmatched. CDR3 size: 14 residues. Germline loops: CDR1 MGHDK, CDR2 SYGVNS. The CDR3 is CASSEWGQNYGYTF. The CDR3 DNA is TGTGCCAGCAGTGAATGGGGACAGAACTATGGCTACACCTTC.

V gene TRBV6-5 combines with J gene TRBJ1-2; TRBD1 aligns across 9 bases. In germline, CDR1 is MNHEY, CDR2 SVGAGI. The V and J ends lost 4 bases and 12 bases, in that order; junction bases with no gene match: 12. The CDR3 has 14 residues. The CDR3 DNA follows: TGTGCCAGCAGTTCTCATCGACAGGGGGTATCGCACACCTTC. Translating gives CASSSHRQGVSHTF.

The CDR3 sequence: CASSRGSGELFF. The CDR3 DNA follows: TGTGCCAGCAGCCGCGGGAGCGGGGAGCTGTTTTTT. The chain has TRBV11-2 and TRBJ2-2; 7 positions agree with TRBD2. This CDR3 is 12 amino acids long. CDR1 is SGHAT and CDR2 is FQNNGV in the germline V gene. V lost 5 bases and J lost 7; bases outside the gene matches: 1. Complete variable domain (other parts from reference TRBV11-2 and TRBJ2-2): EAGVAQSPRYKIIEKRQSVAFWCNPISGHATLYWYQQILGQGPKLLIQFQNNGVVDDSQLPKDRFSAERLKGVDSTLKIQPAKLEDSAVYLCASSRGSGELFFGEGSRLTVL.

DNA for the CDR3: TGTGCCAGCAGTGAAAACGGGAGGGCCGGGGAGACCCAGTACTTC. It translates to CASSENGRAGETQYF. The J gene is TRBJ2-5, the V gene TRBV6-1, with 8 bases that match TRBD2. The CDR3 contains 15 residues. V dropped 2 bases and J dropped 5; count of bases not matched to a gene: 7. Germline loops: CDR1 MNHNS, CDR2 SASEGT.

The chain recombines TRBV6-6 with TRBJ1-2; weak D call: TRBD1 (6 bases). The V and J ends lost 1 base and 7 bases respectively, with 13 bases between them. Germline V lookup: CDR1 MNHNY, CDR2 SVGAGI (reference sequence). The CDR3 has 14 residues. For the CDR3, the DNA is TGTGCCAGCAGTTACTGGGAGGGGGACGGTGGCTACACCTTC. This gives the protein CASSYWEGDGGYTF.

This chain connects TRBV18 to TRBJ1-1; unclear D gene. CDR1 KGHSH and CDR2 LQKENI come from the germline V gene. This CDR3 has 12 residues. The V and J ends lost 6 bases and 6 bases respectively, with 11 bases between them. The CDR3 here is CASSSSRAEAFF. Here the CDR3 DNA reads TGTGCCAGCTCGTCCTCCCGGGCTGAAGCTTTCTTT.

The genes are TRBV19 and TRBJ2-3; 12 nucleotides align to TRBD2. J gave up 2 bases and V 8 bases, and 8 bases lay outside the gene matches. Germline assignment: CDR1 LNHDA and CDR2 SQIVND (reference sequence). The CDR3 is 16 residues long. CDR3: CASGYLAGGLTDTQYF. The DNA of the CDR3 is TGTGCCAGTGGGTACCTAGCGGGAGGGCTCACAGATACGCAGTATTTT.

The chain carries TRBV9 and TRBJ1-3; D remains unclear. V was shortened by 4 bases and J by 0 bases, with 5 bases between the two germline ends. In germline, CDR1 is SGDLS, CDR2 YYNGEE. This CDR3 contains 13 residues. The CDR3 region is CASSPNSGNTIYF. CDR3 bases: TGTGCCAGCAGCCCAAACTCTGGAAACACCATATATTTT.

V gene TRBV5-1 combines with J gene TRBJ2-6; no reliable D call. CDR3 size: 15 residues. The germline V and J ends were trimmed by 1 base and 0 bases, with 5 bases remaining between them. Germline V gene lookup returns CDR1 SGHRS and CDR2 YFSETQ. In nucleotides, the CDR3 is TGCGCCAGCAGCTTGAGCCTCTCTGGGGCCAACGTCCTGACTTTC. This codes for CASSLSLSGANVLTF.

The V and J genes are TRBV4-3 and TRBJ2-1; the match to TRBD2 covers 9 bases. V gave up 0 bases and J gave up 6 bases; unmatched junction bases: 9. CDR3 length equals 17 residues. Germline CDR1 and CDR2: LGHNA and YSLEER. The CDR3 loop reads CASSQDLPSGRRNEQFF. In nucleotides, the CDR3 is TGCGCCAGCAGCCAAGATCTCCCCAGCGGGAGGCGCAATGAGCAGTTCTTC.

V usage is TRBV7-9 and J usage is TRBJ1-1; TRBD1 matches 7 bases. There are 16 residues in the CDR3. With 6 bases clipped from V and 0 bases from J, the junction kept 10 bases outside the gene matches. The germline CDR1 and CDR2 sequences are SEHNR and FQNEAQ (reference sequence). CDR3 nucleotide sequence: TGTGCCAGCAGTAATCCGGGACAGAGGATGAACACTGAAGCTTTCTTT. Amino acid sequence: CASSNPGQRMNTEAFF.

About this clone itself: The junction departs from germline at one end; a sequencing error may be responsible. The chain is built from TRBV6-5 and TRBJ1-1, with TRBD1 matching 9 bases. Looked up from germline, CDR1 is MNHEY and CDR2 is SVGAGI. The CDR3 has 14 residues. CDR3 DNA sequence: TGTGCCAGCAAGGGACAGGGCCCTAGGACTGAAACTTTCTTT. Translated, it gives CASKGQGPRTETFF.